Listed here are 10 T cell receptor beta chains from one sample, sequenced in a study of T cell responses to AZD1222 COVID-19 vaccine. Method: immunoSEQ multiplex PCR; TCRdb's copy keeps in-frame clones and lacks some. Here the sample spans about 120,000 clones, approximately 84% being singletons. The sequencing here drew on peripheral blood, taken on day 0 of AZD1222 vaccination. Source of these receptors: an adult in good health.

This clone was observed a single time. V usage is TRBV7-8 and J usage is TRBJ1-3; 7 bases map to TRBD1. Germline CDR1 reads SGHVS; CDR2 reads FQNEAQ. The V segment lost 2 bases and the J segment 3 bases; nucleotides outside the gene matches: 7. The CDR3 totals 16 residues. The CDR3 coding sequence is TGTGCCAGCAGCTTAATGGAGGGGGCCGTTGGAAACACCATATATTTT. This gives the protein CASSLMEGAVGNTIYF.

The chain joins TRBV3-1 (or the pseudogene TRBV3-2) to TRBJ1-6, with D perhaps matching TRBD1 (6 bases). V was trimmed by 3 bases and J by 7 bases, leaving 10 bases between them. CDR3 size: 14 residues. Germline CDR1 reads LGHDT; CDR2 reads YNNKEL (reference sequence). CDR3 amino acids: CASSHLRGNSPLHF. For the CDR3, the DNA is TGTGCCAGCAGCCATCTCAGGGGAAATTCACCCCTCCACTTT.

The rearrangement joins TRBV5-1 to TRBJ2-5; perhaps TRBD2 as D (8 bases). V was clipped by 0 bases and J by 4 bases, with 13 bases between them. Germline lookup yields CDR1 SGHRS and CDR2 YFSETQ. The CDR3 is 15 amino acids. CDR3 residues: CASSLAGGGTETQYF. The CDR3 nucleotides are TGCGCCAGCAGCTTGGCGGGAGGGGGCACAGAGACCCAGTACTTC.

The chain joins TRBV27 to TRBJ1-2; the match to TRBD1 covers 7 bases. Unmatched junction bases numbered 5, after V lost 6 bases and J lost 4 bases. CDR1 is MNHEY, CDR2 SMNVEV, per germline (reference sequence). CDR3 length: 13 amino acids. CDR3 nucleotide sequence: TGTGCCAGCAGGCGACAGGGAAGCTATGGCTACACCTTC. It yields the protein CASRRQGSYGYTF.

The genes are TRBV3-1 (or the pseudogene TRBV3-2) and TRBJ2-1; a possible D gene is TRBD1 (6 bases). Trimming removed 1 base from V and 5 bases from J, with 9 bases in between. This CDR3 is built from 14 residues. Germline V lookup: CDR1 LGHDT, CDR2 YNNKEL (reference sequence). The CDR3 bases are TGTGCCAGCAGCCAAGGATGGACAGACAATGAGCAGTTCTTC. This gives the protein CASSQGWTDNEQFF.

This rearrangement joins TRBV20-1 to TRBJ2-1; D is ambiguous. The germline V gene encodes CDR1 DFQATT and CDR2 SNEGSKA (reference sequence). The CDR3 length is 14 residues. The V gene lost 3 bases and the J gene lost 5 bases, with 14 bases spanning the gap. The CDR3 loop reads CSASPHPRNNEQFF. The CDR3 nucleotides are TGCAGTGCTAGTCCTCATCCTAGGAACAATGAGCAGTTCTTC.

This clone has a single count. The chain links TRBV4-1 to TRBJ2-2, with D possibly TRBD1 on 5 matching bases. Germline CDR1 is MGHRA and CDR2 is YSYEKL. The CDR3 is made up of 17 amino acids. Deletions cut 1 base from V and 7 bases from J, with 19 bases between. This CDR3 is CASSQVGATQGVGELFF. As DNA, the CDR3 is TGCGCCAGCAGCCAAGTTGGGGCGACTCAGGGCGTCGGGGAGCTGTTTTTT.

The V call is TRBV19, the J call TRBJ2-3, with TRBD1 matching over 10 bases. This CDR3 spans 15 amino acids. Germline-derived CDR1 and CDR2 are LNHDA and SQIVND (reference sequence). Trimming cost V 5 bases and J 1 base; bases outside gene matches: 3. The CDR3 DNA follows: TGTGCCAGTAGTCCCGGGACAGGGGGCACAGATACGCAGTATTTT. Residues: CASSPGTGGTDTQYF.

V gene TRBV6-5 combines with J gene TRBJ2-7; possibly TRBD2 for D (6 bases). Germline V gene data show CDR1 as MNHEY and CDR2 as SVGAGI. This CDR3 contains 12 residues. V was cut by 8 bases and J by 4 bases, with 12 bases left in between. CDR3 sequence (DNA): TGTGCCAGCGGCGGGGCGTTTTACGAGCAGTACTTC. It translates to CASGGAFYEQYF.

The chain uses TRBV4-3 and TRBJ1-2, with 12 bases lining up with TRBD1. The junction had 3 bases not matched to a gene; V was cut back by 1 base and J by 3 bases. Germline CDR1 reads LGHNA; CDR2 reads YSLEER. This CDR3 has 16 amino acids. The CDR3, as DNA: TGCGCCAGCAGCCAAGCGGGACAGGGGGCTTACTATGGCTACACCTTC. This encodes CASSQAGQGAYYGYTF.